The 27 T cell receptor beta chains below all came from one sample that was sequenced in a study of blood T cell repertoires in COVID-19. Repertoires were generated with immunoSEQ multiplex PCR, while TCRdb's copy carries only in-frame clones and drops some. The repertoire holds 220,000 or so clones, 80% to 90% seen once, with about 20% in the top ten. Material for sequencing was peripheral blood. These receptors originate from a man aged 25 to 40 with active or convalescent COVID-19.

The rearrangement joins TRBV30 to TRBJ1-1; tentative D call: TRBD1 (6 bases). V gave up 8 bases and J gave up 11 bases, with 27 bases separating them. Germline V gives CDR1 GTSNPN, CDR2 SVGIG (reference sequence). There are 14 residues in the CDR3. The chain's CDR3 is CARWTLQGEVGAFF. CDR3 coding DNA: TGTGCCCGCTGGACGCTACAGGGAGAGGTGGGGGCTTTCTTT. The full variable domain, in which reference TRBV30 and TRBJ1-1 provide the parts outside the CDR3, is SQTIHQWPATLVQPVGSPLSLECTVEGTSNPNLYWYRQAAGRGLQLLFYSVGIGQISSEVPQNLSASRPQDRQFILSSKKLLLSDSGFYLCARWTLQGEVGAFFGQGTRLTVV.

The CDR3 DNA follows: TGTGCCAGCACCACCGGGACAGAGCAGTACTTC. Residues: CASTTGTEQYF. The rearrangement joins TRBV2 to TRBJ2-7; D possibly corresponds to TRBD1 (6 bases). The germline gives CDR1 SNHLY, CDR2 FYNNEI. Trimming removed 7 bases from V and 7 bases from J, with 11 bases in between. CDR3 length: 11 amino acids.

V is TRBV7-8 and J is TRBJ2-7; 8 nucleotides match TRBD2. From germline, CDR1 is SGHVS and CDR2 FQNEAQ. This CDR3 comprises 16 residues. Germline trimming cut 5 bases from V and 2 bases from J; bases unmatched to any gene: 11. CDR3 protein: CASSLEAGAVTYEQYF. The CDR3 nucleotides are TGTGCCAGCAGCCTCGAAGCGGGGGCGGTTACCTACGAGCAGTACTTC.

This clone was recorded a few times. The CDR3: CASSFGTAWATNEKLFF. CDR3 nucleotide sequence: TGTGCCAGCAGTTTCGGGACAGCTTGGGCAACTAATGAAAAACTGTTTTTT. The V and J genes are TRBV2 and TRBJ1-4, with TRBD1 matching 7 bases. Germline CDR1 SNHLY, CDR2 FYNNEI. V gave up 5 bases and J gave up 0 bases; unmatched junction bases: 9. CDR3 length: 17 amino acids.

This chain links TRBV2 with TRBJ1-6; TRBD1 might be the D (6 bases). Trimming took 7 bases from V and 7 from J, leaving 17 bases between them. There are 15 residues in the CDR3. The germline gives CDR1 SNHLY, CDR2 FYNNEI. The CDR3 is CASKLHRDGNSPLHF. CDR3 DNA: TGTGCCAGCAAATTACACAGGGACGGAAATTCACCCCTCCACTTT.

The genes are TRBV5-4 and TRBJ2-1, with 8 positions matching TRBD2. CDR3 length: 18 residues. The J segment lost 0 bases and the V segment lost 5 bases, leaving 13 bases of the junction unmatched. Per germline, CDR1 SGHNT and CDR2 YYREEE (reference sequence). This chain's CDR3 is CASRTGASGSSSYNEQFF. The CDR3 bases are TGTGCCAGCAGGACCGGGGCTAGCGGGTCGAGCTCCTACAATGAGCAGTTCTTC.

This rearrangement joins TRBV5-1 to TRBJ2-5, with TRBD2 identical over 12 bases. The germline V gene has CDR1 SGHRS and CDR2 YFSETQ. V lost 3 bases, J lost 5 bases, and 8 bases stayed unmatched. CDR3 length equals 16 residues. This CDR3 is CASSYSSGGARETQYF. As DNA, the CDR3 is TGCGCCAGCAGCTACTCTAGCGGGGGGGCCCGGGAGACCCAGTACTTC.

In this sample, this clone turned up once. The CDR3 nucleotides read TGTGCCAGCAGTCGGGACAGGGGGGATGGCTACACCTTC. This gives the protein CASSRDRGDGYTF. The chain employs TRBV6-5 and TRBJ1-2, with 11 positions matching TRBD1. The V gene end was trimmed by 5 bases and the J gene end by 6 bases; junction bases not matched to a gene: 2. Germline V gene data show CDR1 as MNHEY and CDR2 as SVGAGI. There are 13 residues in the CDR3.

J is TRBJ1-2 and V is TRBV19, with D perhaps matching TRBD1 (5 bases). CDR3 length: 12 residues. V was shortened by 6 bases and J by 3 bases, with 8 bases between the two germline ends. The germline V gene has CDR1 LNHDA and CDR2 SQIVND (reference sequence). The CDR3 protein is CASREGYYGYTF. The CDR3 DNA is TGTGCCAGTAGGGAGGGGTACTATGGCTACACCTTC.

V gene TRBV7-2 combines with J gene TRBJ2-3; D remains ambiguous. Trimming shortened V by 5 bases and J by 4 bases, and 13 bases separated the two germline ends. The CDR3 contains 14 residues. Germline V gene data show CDR1 as SGHTA and CDR2 as FQGNSA. The CDR3 DNA reads as TGTGCCAGCAGCCGGGTGGCGAGCGCAGATACGCAGTATTTT. Amino acids: CASSRVASADTQYF.

The V and J genes are TRBV5-6 and TRBJ1-5; D remains ambiguous. Trimming removed 5 bases at V and 4 bases at J, with 7 bases between. Looked up from germline, CDR1 is SGHDT and CDR2 is YYEEEE. The CDR3 contains 12 residues. DNA for the CDR3: TGTGCCAGCAGTTCCAATAATCAGCCCCAGCATTTT. Translation gives CASSSNNQPQHF.

V gene TRBV19 combines with J gene TRBJ1-1; D is perhaps TRBD1 (5 bases). Germline CDR1 is LNHDA and CDR2 is SQIVND (reference sequence). V was trimmed by 3 bases and J by 8 bases, leaving 13 bases between them. The CDR3 totals 13 residues. CDR3 residues: CASSIGRKGEAFF. The CDR3 nucleotides read TGTGCCAGTAGTATTGGCCGTAAGGGGGAAGCTTTCTTT.

The CDR3 loop is CASRPAGGNNQPQHF. For the CDR3, the DNA is TGTGCCAGCAGACCCGCCGGGGGGAACAATCAGCCCCAGCATTTT. The chain employs TRBV11-2 and TRBJ1-5; the D gene is possibly TRBD1 (5 bases). Looked up from germline, CDR1 is SGHAT and CDR2 is FQNNGV. Trimming took 6 bases from V and 3 from J, leaving 15 bases between them. The CDR3 spans 15 residues.

The V gene is TRBV19, the J gene TRBJ2-7, with 7 bases that match TRBD1. Looked up from germline, CDR1 is LNHDA and CDR2 is SQIVND (reference sequence). This CDR3 region has 15 residues. The V segment lost 9 bases and the J segment 3 bases; nucleotides outside the gene matches: 14. CDR3 nucleotide sequence: TGTGCCAGCAGGACCCACGGACAGGAGATCTACGAGCAGTACTTC. Protein: CASRTHGQEIYEQYF.

J is TRBJ2-2 and V is TRBV30, with TRBD1 as a possible D gene (5 bases). The germline V and J ends were trimmed by 0 bases and 1 base, with 9 bases remaining between them. The germline CDR1 and CDR2 sequences are GTSNPN and SVGIG (reference sequence). The CDR3 extends over 15 amino acids. The CDR3 DNA reads TGTGCCTGGAGTGTAAGAACAGGGAACACCGGGGAGCTGTTTTTT. Translated: CAWSVRTGNTGELFF.

This clone was seen repeatedly, ten times or more. The chain carries TRBV5-6 and TRBJ1-1, with a possible D match to TRBD1 (5 bases). The germline gives CDR1 SGHDT, CDR2 YYEEEE. The CDR3 sequence is 16 residues long. Trimming left V 6 bases short and J 4 bases short, with 22 bases between. The CDR3 loop reads CASTQLVIGGATEAFF. Here the CDR3 DNA reads TGTGCCAGCACCCAACTCGTGATCGGAGGGGCCACTGAAGCTTTCTTT.

The rearrangement uses TRBV3-1 (or the pseudogene TRBV3-2) and TRBJ2-5; 14 nucleotides line up with TRBD2. The length of the CDR3 is 17 residues. The germline CDR1 and CDR2 sequences are LGHDT and YNNKEL (reference sequence). After removal of 4 bases from V and 7 bases from J, the junction contained 11 bases not matched to a gene. The CDR3 region has the DNA TGTGCCAGCAGCCCCGGGACTAGCGGGAGCCACAGGGGGACCCAGTACTTC. Residues: CASSPGTSGSHRGTQYF.

Comments on this clone: The identical CDR3 is also encoded by other nucleotide sequences in the sample. This CDR3 reads CASTGTGSTDTQYF. The CDR3 DNA reads as TGTGCCAGCACCGGGACAGGTAGCACAGATACGCAGTATTTT. This chain uses TRBV7-9 with TRBJ2-3, with 8 bases that match TRBD1. CDR1 and CDR2 from the germline V gene are SEHNR and FQNEAQ (reference sequence). The junction had 3 bases not matched to a gene; V was cut back by 7 bases and J by 0 bases. The CDR3 runs 14 residues.

The gene calls are TRBV7-9 and TRBJ2-3; 10 bases map to TRBD2. The CDR3 loop spans 15 amino acids. Germline V gives CDR1 SEHNR, CDR2 FQNEAQ (reference sequence). V lost 6 bases and J lost 2; bases outside the gene matches: 5. The CDR3 here is CASRQAGGNTDTQYF. CDR3 nucleotides: TGTGCCAGCAGACAAGCGGGGGGGAACACAGATACGCAGTATTTT.

The V gene is TRBV7-9, the J gene TRBJ1-2; D gene unclear. V was pared by 2 bases and J by 4 bases, with 8 bases between. The germline V gene has CDR1 SEHNR and CDR2 FQNEAQ (reference sequence). The CDR3 totals 13 residues. CDR3 DNA sequence: TGTGCCAGCAGCTTACGCCAGGTCTATGGCTACACCTTC. This translates into CASSLRQVYGYTF.

The chain recombines TRBV5-4 with TRBJ1-1, with D hard to call. CDR1 SGHNT and CDR2 YYREEE come from the germline V gene (reference sequence). V lost 4 bases and J 0 bases, leaving 10 bases between the germline ends. CDR3 size: 14 residues. In DNA, the CDR3 is TGTGCCAGCAGCCTTGGGAGGCTGAACACTGAAGCTTTCTTT. This encodes CASSLGRLNTEAFF.

V and J are TRBV7-2 and TRBJ2-7; 12 nucleotides align to TRBD2. There are 15 residues in the CDR3. CDR1 and CDR2 (germline): SGHTA, FQGNSA. V was pared by 5 bases and J by 4 bases, with 6 bases of the junction left unmatched. The CDR3 here is CASSHQGLAGYEQYF. CDR3 DNA: TGTGCCAGCAGCCACCAAGGACTAGCGGGATACGAGCAGTACTTC.

This rearrangement joins TRBV6-5 to TRBJ1-5; D unresolved. CDR3 length: 13 residues. Trimming stripped 3 bases from V and 3 bases from J, with 6 bases between. Germline CDR1 reads MNHEY; CDR2 reads SVGAGI. CDR3 DNA: TGTGCCAGCAGTTATCAGGCCAATCAGCCCCAGCATTTT. Translated, it gives CASSYQANQPQHF.

This sequence joins TRBV10-2 and TRBJ1-1, with D unclear. Germline V gene lookup returns CDR1 WSHSY and CDR2 SAAADI. Between the trimmed V and J ends, which lost 8 bases and 5 bases, there was a span of 6 bases. This CDR3 has 10 amino acids. Here the CDR3 reads CASYKTEAFF. In nucleotides, the CDR3 is TGCGCCAGCTATAAAACTGAAGCTTTCTTT.

The chain links TRBV5-1 to TRBJ2-5; 8 positions match TRBD1. CDR1 is SGHRS, CDR2 YFSETQ, per germline. The CDR3 is 15 residues long. J was trimmed by 2 bases and V by 4 bases; bases with no gene match: 7. CDR3 bases: TGCGCCAGCAGCAAGGGACAGGCGAAACAAGAGACCCAGTACTTC. Encoded protein: CASSKGQAKQETQYF.

The rearrangement uses TRBV14 and TRBJ2-7, with D perhaps TRBD1 (5 bases). The CDR3 extends over 12 amino acids. V was clipped by 3 bases and J by 2 bases, with 5 bases between them. Germline lookup yields CDR1 SGHDN and CDR2 FVKESK. In DNA, the CDR3 is TGTGCCAGCAGCCAGGACACCTACGAGCAGTACTTC. Amino acid sequence: CASSQDTYEQYF.

This chain links TRBV2 with TRBJ1-3; tentatively, D is TRBD1 (5 bases). The CDR3 is 13 residues long. Germline-derived CDR1 and CDR2 are SNHLY and FYNNEI. V was trimmed by 6 bases and J by 7 bases, leaving 13 bases between them. The CDR3 DNA sequence: TGTGCCAGCAGGGACACCGCCAGGAACACCATATATTTT. This gives the protein CASRDTARNTIYF.